A single sample gave rise to the 5 T cell receptor beta chains below, sequenced in a study of beta chain features in type 1 diabetes. General study results and limits: Moderately but significantly shorter TCRB CDR3s were found in Type 1 diabetes patients in all four CD4+ subsets.

Sequenced material consisted of expressed TCRB transcripts (all of the isolated RNA was reverse transcribed). Using immunoSEQ multiplex PCR, the repertoire was profiled, and TCRdb retains in-frame clones only, with some absent. Among hundreds of thousands of clones, 10% to 15% were seen once, and the ten largest hold less than 0.025%. For these receptors, no antigen is known. Sequencing was performed on naive CD4+ T cells from blood. The receptors derive from a man between 18 and 35 years old with type 1 diabetes.

The chain employs TRBV25-1 and TRBJ1-1; no reliable D call. Germline lookup yields CDR1 MGHDK and CDR2 SYGVNS. The CDR3 loop spans 13 amino acids. V lost 1 base, J lost 7 bases, and 10 bases lay in between. The CDR3 nucleotides read TGTGCCAGCAGTGAATTAAGGAGGAGTGAAGCTTTCTTT. Translating gives CASSELRRSEAFF.

This chain connects TRBV15 to TRBJ2-2, with a weak D call TRBD2 (6 bases). The CDR3 runs 13 residues. Per the germline V gene, CDR1 is LNHNV and CDR2 is YYDKDF (reference sequence). Trimming took 3 bases from V and 13 from J, leaving 15 bases between them. The CDR3 sequence is CATSRDPTEGLFF. Here the CDR3 DNA reads TGTGCCACCAGCAGGGATCCTACGGAGGGGCTGTTTTTT.

This clone was recorded a few times. The chain recombines TRBV7-9 with TRBJ2-3; D remains ambiguous. Germline loops: CDR1 SEHNR, CDR2 FQNEAQ (reference sequence). The CDR3 totals 14 residues. The ends were cut back, 8 bases at V and 1 base at J, with 13 bases in the middle. CDR3 residues: CASVASRGTDTQYF. For the CDR3, the DNA is TGTGCCAGCGTTGCCAGTAGGGGCACAGATACGCAGTATTTT.

The sample holds a few counts of this clone. This CDR3 reads CASSPPSAGDYEQYF. As DNA, the CDR3 is TGTGCCAGCTCACCACCGTCGGCAGGGGACTACGAGCAGTACTTC. V gene TRBV18 combines with J gene TRBJ2-7; D is perhaps TRBD1 (6 bases). Trimming cost V 0 bases and J 3 bases, with 12 bases left between them. Germline CDR1 reads KGHSH; CDR2 reads LQKENI. CDR3 size: 15 residues.

This clone was seen a handful of times. The chain carries TRBV6-1 and TRBJ1-4; D is undetermined. Per germline, CDR1 MNHNS and CDR2 SASEGT. The CDR3 extends over 15 amino acids. Trimming stripped 2 bases from V and 8 bases from J, with 15 bases between. The CDR3 reads CASSENAALREKLFF. The CDR3 DNA follows: TGTGCCAGCAGTGAAAACGCAGCCCTGCGCGAAAAACTGTTTTTT.